This T cell receptor (beta chain) was documented in a study of blood T cell repertoires in COVID-19. Background on the study: COVID-19 samples collected from the United States, Italy and Spain covered acute and convalescent phases.

Libraries were prepared by immunoSEQ multiplex PCR; TCRdb keeps only in-frame clonotypes and omits some of them. Seen here are about 280,000 clones, approximately 83% observed once, and the top ten hold 11%. This clone was seen a handful of times. The CDR3 extends over 14 amino acids. Germline assignment: CDR1 SEHNR and CDR2 FQNEAQ (reference sequence). V dropped 6 bases and J dropped 3; count of bases not matched to a gene: 6. The genes are TRBV7-9 and TRBJ2-7, with TRBD1 identical over 9 bases. Specimen: peripheral blood. This receptor was identified in a woman between 65 and 79 years old with acute or convalescent COVID-19. The CDR3 sequence is CASRTGQGDYEQYF. The CDR3 nucleotides read TGTGCCAGCAGGACGGGACAGGGAGACTACGAGCAGTACTTC.